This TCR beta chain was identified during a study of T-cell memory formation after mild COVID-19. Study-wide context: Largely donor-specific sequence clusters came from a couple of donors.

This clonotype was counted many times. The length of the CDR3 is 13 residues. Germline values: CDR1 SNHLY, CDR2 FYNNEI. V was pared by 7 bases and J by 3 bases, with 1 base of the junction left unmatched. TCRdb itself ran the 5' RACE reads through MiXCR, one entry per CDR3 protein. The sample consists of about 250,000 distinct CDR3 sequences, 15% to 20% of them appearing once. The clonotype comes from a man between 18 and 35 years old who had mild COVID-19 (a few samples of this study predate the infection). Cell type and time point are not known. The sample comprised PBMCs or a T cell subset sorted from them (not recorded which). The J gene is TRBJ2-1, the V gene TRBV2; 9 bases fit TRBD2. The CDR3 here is CASTSGDYNEQFF. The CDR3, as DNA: TGTGCCAGCACTAGCGGGGACTACAATGAGCAGTTCTTC. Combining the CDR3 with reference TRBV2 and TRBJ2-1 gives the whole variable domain EPEVTQTPSHQVTQMGQEVILRCVPISNHLYFYWYRQILGQKVEFLVSFYNNEISEKSEIFDDQFSVERPDGSNFTLKIRSTKLEDSAMYFCASTSGDYNEQFFGPGTRLTVL.